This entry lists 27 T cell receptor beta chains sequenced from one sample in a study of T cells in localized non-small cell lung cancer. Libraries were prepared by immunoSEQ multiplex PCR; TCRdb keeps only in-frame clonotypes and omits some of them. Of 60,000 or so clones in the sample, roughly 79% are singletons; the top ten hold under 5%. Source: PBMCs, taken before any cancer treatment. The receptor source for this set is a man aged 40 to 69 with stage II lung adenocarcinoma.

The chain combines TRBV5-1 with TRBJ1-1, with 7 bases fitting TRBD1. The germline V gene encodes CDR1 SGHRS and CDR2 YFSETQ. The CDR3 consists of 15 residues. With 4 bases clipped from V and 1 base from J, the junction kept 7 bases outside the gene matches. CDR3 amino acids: CASSTTGTENTEAFF. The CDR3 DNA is TGCGCCAGCAGCACCACCGGGACAGAGAACACTGAAGCTTTCTTT.

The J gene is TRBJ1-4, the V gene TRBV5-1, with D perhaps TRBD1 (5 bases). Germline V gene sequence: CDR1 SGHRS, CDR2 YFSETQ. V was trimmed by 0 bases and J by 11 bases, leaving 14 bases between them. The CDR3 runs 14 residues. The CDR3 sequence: CASSLEGHSEKLFF. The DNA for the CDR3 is TGCGCCAGCAGCTTGGAAGGACATTCGGAGAAACTGTTTTTT.

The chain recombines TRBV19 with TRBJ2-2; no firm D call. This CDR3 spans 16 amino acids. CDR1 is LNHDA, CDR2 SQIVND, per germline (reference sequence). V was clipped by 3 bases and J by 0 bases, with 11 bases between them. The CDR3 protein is CASSIWSPTNTGELFF. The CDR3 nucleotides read TGTGCCAGTAGTATCTGGTCCCCGACGAACACCGGGGAGCTGTTTTTT.

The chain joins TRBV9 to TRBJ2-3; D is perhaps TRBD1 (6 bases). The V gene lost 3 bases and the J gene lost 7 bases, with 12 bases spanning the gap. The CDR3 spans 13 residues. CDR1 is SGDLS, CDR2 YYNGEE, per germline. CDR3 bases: TGTGCCAGCAGCGACAGGGTACGGCATACGCAGTATTTT. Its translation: CASSDRVRHTQYF.

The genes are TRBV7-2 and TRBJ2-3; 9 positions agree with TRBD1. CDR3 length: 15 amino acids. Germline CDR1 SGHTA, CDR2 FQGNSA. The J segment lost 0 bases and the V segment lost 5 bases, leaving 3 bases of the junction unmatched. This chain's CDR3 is CASSGQGTSTDTQYF. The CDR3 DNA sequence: TGTGCCAGCAGCGGACAGGGGACTAGCACAGATACGCAGTATTTT.

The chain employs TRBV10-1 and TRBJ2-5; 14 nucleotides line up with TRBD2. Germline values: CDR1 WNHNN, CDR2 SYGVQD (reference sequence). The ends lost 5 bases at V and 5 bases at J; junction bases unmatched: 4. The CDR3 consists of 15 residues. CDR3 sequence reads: CASSRLAGGHETQYF. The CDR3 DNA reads TGCGCCAGCAGTAGACTAGCGGGAGGGCATGAGACCCAGTACTTC.

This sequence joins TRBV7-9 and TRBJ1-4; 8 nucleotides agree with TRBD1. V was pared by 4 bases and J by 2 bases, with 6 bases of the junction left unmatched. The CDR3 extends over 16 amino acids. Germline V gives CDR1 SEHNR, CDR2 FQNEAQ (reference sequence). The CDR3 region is CASSSGQGRTNEKLFF. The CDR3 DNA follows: TGTGCCAGCAGCTCCGGACAGGGAAGGACTAATGAAAAACTGTTTTTT.

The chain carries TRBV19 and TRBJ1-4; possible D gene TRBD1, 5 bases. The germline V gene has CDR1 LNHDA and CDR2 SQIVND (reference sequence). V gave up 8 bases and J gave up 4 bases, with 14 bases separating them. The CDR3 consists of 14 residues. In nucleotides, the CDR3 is TGTGCCAGTGGGAGCCCGGGACTTAATGAAAAACTGTTTTTT. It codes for CASGSPGLNEKLFF.

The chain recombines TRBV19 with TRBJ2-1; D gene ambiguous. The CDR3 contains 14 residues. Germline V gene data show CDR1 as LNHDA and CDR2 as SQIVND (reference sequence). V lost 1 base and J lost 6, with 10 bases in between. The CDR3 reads CASSIGGVANEQFF. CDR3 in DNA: TGTGCCAGTAGTATAGGTGGAGTAGCCAATGAGCAGTTCTTC.

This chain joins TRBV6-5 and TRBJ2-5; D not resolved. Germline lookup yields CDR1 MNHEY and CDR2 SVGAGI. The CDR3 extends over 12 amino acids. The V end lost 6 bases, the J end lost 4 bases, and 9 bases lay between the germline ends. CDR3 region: CASRRSGETQYF. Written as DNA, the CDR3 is TGTGCCAGCAGGAGGTCCGGAGAGACCCAGTACTTC.

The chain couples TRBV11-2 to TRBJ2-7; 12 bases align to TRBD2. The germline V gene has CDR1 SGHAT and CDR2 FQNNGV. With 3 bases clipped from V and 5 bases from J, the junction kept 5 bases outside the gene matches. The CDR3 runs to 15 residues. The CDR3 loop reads CASSFRLAGVDEQYF. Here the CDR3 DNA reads TGTGCCAGCAGCTTCCGACTAGCGGGAGTCGACGAGCAGTACTTC.

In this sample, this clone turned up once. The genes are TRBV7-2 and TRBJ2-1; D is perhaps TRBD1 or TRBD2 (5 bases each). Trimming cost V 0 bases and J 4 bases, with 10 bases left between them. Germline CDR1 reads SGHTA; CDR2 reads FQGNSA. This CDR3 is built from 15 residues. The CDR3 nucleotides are TGTGCCAGCAGCTTAGCCCAGGGAGCGTACAATGAGCAGTTCTTC. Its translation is CASSLAQGAYNEQFF.

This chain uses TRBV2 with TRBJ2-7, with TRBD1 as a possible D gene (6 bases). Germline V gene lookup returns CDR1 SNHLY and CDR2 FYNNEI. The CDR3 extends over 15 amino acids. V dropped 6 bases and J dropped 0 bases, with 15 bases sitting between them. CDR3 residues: CASSAQGLFSYEQYF. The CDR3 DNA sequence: TGTGCCAGCAGCGCGCAGGGGCTTTTCTCCTACGAGCAGTACTTC.

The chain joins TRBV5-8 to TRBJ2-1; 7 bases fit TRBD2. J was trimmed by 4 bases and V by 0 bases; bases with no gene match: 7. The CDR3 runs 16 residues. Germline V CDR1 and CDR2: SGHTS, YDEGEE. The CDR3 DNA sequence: TGTGCCAGCAGCTTGGTGTTGCAGCGGGGTTACAATGAGCAGTTCTTC. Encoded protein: CASSLVLQRGYNEQFF.

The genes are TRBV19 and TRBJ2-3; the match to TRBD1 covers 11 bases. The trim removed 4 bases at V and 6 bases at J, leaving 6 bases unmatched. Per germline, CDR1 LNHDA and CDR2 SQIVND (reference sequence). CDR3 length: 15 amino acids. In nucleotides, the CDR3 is TGTGCCAGTAGTACCAAGGGACAGGGGGTTGATACGCAGTATTTT. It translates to CASSTKGQGVDTQYF. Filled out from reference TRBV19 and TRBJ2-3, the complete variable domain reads DGGITQSPKYLFRKEGQNVTLSCEQNLNHDAMYWYRQDPGQGLRLIYYSQIVNDFQKGDIAEGYSVSREKKESFPLTVTSAQKNPTAFYLCASSTKGQGVDTQYFGPGTRLTVL.

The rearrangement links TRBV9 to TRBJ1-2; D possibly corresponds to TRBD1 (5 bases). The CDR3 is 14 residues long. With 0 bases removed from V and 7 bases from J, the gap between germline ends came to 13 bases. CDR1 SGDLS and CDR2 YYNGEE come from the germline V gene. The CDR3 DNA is TGTGCCAGCAGCGTAGACCTGGGGACGGCTGGCTACACCTTC. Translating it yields CASSVDLGTAGYTF.

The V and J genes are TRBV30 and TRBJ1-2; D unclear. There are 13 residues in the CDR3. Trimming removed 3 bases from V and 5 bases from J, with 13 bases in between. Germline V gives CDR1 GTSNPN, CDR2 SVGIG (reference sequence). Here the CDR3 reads CAWRGLGGYGYTF. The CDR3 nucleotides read TGTGCCTGGAGGGGGTTGGGCGGTTATGGCTACACCTTC.

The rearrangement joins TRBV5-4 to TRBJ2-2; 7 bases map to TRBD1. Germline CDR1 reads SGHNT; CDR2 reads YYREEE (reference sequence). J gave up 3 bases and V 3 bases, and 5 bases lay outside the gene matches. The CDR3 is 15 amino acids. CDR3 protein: CASSSTRGYTGELFF. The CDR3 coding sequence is TGTGCCAGCAGCTCCACCAGGGGGTACACCGGGGAGCTGTTTTTT.

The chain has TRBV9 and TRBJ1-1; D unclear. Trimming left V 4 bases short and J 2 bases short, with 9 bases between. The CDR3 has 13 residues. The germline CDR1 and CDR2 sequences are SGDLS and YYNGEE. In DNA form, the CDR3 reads TGTGCCAGCAGCCCACCTTCTAACACTGAAGCTTTCTTT. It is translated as CASSPPSNTEAFF.

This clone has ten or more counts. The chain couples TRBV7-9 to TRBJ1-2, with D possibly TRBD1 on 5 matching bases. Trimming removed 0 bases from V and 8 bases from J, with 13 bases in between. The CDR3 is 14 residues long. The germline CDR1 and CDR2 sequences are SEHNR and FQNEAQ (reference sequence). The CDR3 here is CASSLAARVGGYTF. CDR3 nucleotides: TGTGCCAGCAGCTTAGCAGCCAGGGTAGGCGGCTACACCTTC.

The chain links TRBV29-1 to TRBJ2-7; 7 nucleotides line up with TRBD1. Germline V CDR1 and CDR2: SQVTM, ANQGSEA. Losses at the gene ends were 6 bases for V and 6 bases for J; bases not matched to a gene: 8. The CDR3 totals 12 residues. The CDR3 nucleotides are TGCAGCGTAGCCCGACAGGGCGGCGAGCAGTACTTC. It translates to CSVARQGGEQYF.

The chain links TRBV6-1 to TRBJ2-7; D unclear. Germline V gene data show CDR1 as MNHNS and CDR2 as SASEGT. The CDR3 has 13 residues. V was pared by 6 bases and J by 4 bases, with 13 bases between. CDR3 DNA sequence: TGTGCCAGCAGCCGTTGGGGAACGTACGAGCAGTACTTC. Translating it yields CASSRWGTYEQYF.

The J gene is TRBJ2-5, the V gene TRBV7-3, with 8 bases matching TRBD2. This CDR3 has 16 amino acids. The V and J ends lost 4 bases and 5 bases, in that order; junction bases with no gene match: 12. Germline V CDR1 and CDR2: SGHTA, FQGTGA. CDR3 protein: CASSSGLGREFETQYF. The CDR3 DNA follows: TGTGCCAGCAGCTCGGGACTAGGGCGGGAGTTCGAGACCCAGTACTTC.

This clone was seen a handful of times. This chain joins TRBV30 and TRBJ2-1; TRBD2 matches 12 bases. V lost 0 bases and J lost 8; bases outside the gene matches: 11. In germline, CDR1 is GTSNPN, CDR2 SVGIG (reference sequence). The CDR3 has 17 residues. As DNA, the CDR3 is TGTGCCTGGAGTGTAAATGTGGCTAGCGGGAGGGCCGATGAGCAGTTCTTC. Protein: CAWSVNVASGRADEQFF.

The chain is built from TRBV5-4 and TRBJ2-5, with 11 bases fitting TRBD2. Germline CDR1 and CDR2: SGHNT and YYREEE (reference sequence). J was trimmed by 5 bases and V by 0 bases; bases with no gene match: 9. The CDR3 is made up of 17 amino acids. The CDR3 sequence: CASSLVRPSGGKETQYF. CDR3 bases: TGTGCCAGCAGCTTGGTGAGGCCTAGCGGGGGGAAGGAGACCCAGTACTTC.

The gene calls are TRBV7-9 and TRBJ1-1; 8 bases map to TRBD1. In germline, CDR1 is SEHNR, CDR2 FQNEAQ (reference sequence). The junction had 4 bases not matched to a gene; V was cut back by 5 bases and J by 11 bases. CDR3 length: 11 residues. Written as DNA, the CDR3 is TGTGCCAGCAGCCAAACAGGGGGGGCTTTCTTT. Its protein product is CASSQTGGAFF.

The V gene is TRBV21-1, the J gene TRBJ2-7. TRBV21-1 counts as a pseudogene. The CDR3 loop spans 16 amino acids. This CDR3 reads CASSKAEGPFSYEQYF. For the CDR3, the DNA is TGTGCCAGCAGCAAAGCCGAAGGGCCCTTCTCCTACGAGCAGTACTTC.